These 19 T cell receptor beta chains came from one sample sequenced in a study of shared clonotypes between healthy human individuals. TCRdb's copy holds only in-frame clones and misses some; the assay was immunoSEQ multiplex PCR. Among about 1.1 million clones listed, about four fifths were seen once. Input material: memory CD4+ T cells from PBMCs. Regarding subset: CD45RA-negative fraction. The receptor set was obtained from a man aged 18 to 29 in good health. Some clones in this sample may be carry-over from other donors' samples.

This chain joins TRBV5-1 and TRBJ2-7; D perhaps matches TRBD1 (6 bases). Germline V gene sequence: CDR1 SGHRS, CDR2 YFSETQ. V shed 7 bases and J shed 6 bases, with 14 bases lying between them. The CDR3 extends over 12 amino acids. The CDR3 spells CASATGPSEQYF. The CDR3 nucleotides read TGCGCCAGCGCGACAGGCCCCTCCGAGCAGTACTTC.

The chain employs TRBV5-1 and TRBJ2-1; D might be TRBD1 (5 bases). CDR1 and CDR2 (germline): SGHRS, YFSETQ. The CDR3 has 14 amino acids. Between the trimmed V and J ends, which lost 0 bases and 6 bases, there was a span of 10 bases. This CDR3 is CASSLGYTGNEQFF. CDR3 DNA sequence: TGCGCCAGCAGCTTGGGATATACAGGCAATGAGCAGTTCTTC.

The J gene is TRBJ2-3, the V gene TRBV2; D remains ambiguous. The CDR3 has 13 residues. V was cut by 8 bases and J by 2 bases, with 11 bases left in between. Germline loops: CDR1 SNHLY, CDR2 FYNNEI. CDR3 protein: CASARRLTDTQYF. Written as DNA, the CDR3 is TGTGCCAGCGCGAGACGCCTCACAGATACGCAGTATTTT.

This clone appeared a single time. This chain joins TRBV9 and TRBJ2-1, with D perhaps matching TRBD1 (6 bases). The CDR3 contains 13 residues. The V end was cut by 0 bases, the J end by 8 bases, with 9 bases between. Germline V gene sequence: CDR1 SGDLS, CDR2 YYNGEE. The CDR3 protein is CASSVDRQDEQFF. The CDR3 bases are TGTGCCAGCAGCGTAGATAGACAGGATGAGCAGTTCTTC.

J is TRBJ2-3 and V is TRBV2; D remains ambiguous. The ends were cut back, 5 bases at V and 0 bases at J, with 6 bases in the middle. Germline CDR1 SNHLY, CDR2 FYNNEI. CDR3 size: 13 residues. The CDR3 here is CASSILSTDTQYF. The CDR3 DNA reads as TGTGCCAGCAGTATCCTTAGCACAGATACGCAGTATTTT.

This clone was picked up one time. This may be a read error, as it is one base from a much larger clone. Different DNA sequences within this sample yield the same CDR3. The chain uses TRBV18 and TRBJ2-7; 7 bases line up with TRBD2. The V and J ends lost 6 bases and 2 bases, in that order; junction bases with no gene match: 10. Germline V gene lookup returns CDR1 KGHSH and CDR2 LQKENI. The CDR3 has 15 amino acids. Written as DNA, the CDR3 is TGTGCCAGCTCTCAGTCCGGGACTACCGCCTACGAGCAGTACTTC. As protein: CASSQSGTTAYEQYF.

The chain uses TRBV5-1 and TRBJ2-5; the D gene is possibly TRBD2 (6 bases). Germline CDR1 SGHRS, CDR2 YFSETQ. V was pared by 3 bases and J by 0 bases, with 12 bases between. This CDR3 is built from 15 residues. The CDR3 DNA follows: TGCGCCAGCAGCTCCCAGGGACTTTACCAAGAGACCCAGTACTTC. It encodes CASSSQGLYQETQYF.

The V gene is TRBV7-2, the J gene TRBJ2-3; D is tentatively TRBD1 or TRBD2 (5 bases each). V gave up 5 bases and J gave up 4 bases, with 13 bases separating them. This CDR3 comprises 14 residues. Germline CDR1 and CDR2: SGHTA and FQGNSA. CDR3 nucleotides: TGTGCCAGCAGCCCTCGGAGAGGGGCAGATACGCAGTATTTT. It encodes CASSPRRGADTQYF.

The chain carries TRBV11-2 and TRBJ2-7, with D tentatively TRBD2 (5 bases). Trimming removed 5 bases at V and 1 base at J, with 18 bases between. The CDR3 runs to 16 residues. Germline-derived CDR1 and CDR2 are SGHAT and FQNNGV. This CDR3 is CASSAPESGRSYEQYF. The CDR3, as DNA: TGTGCCAGCAGCGCCCCGGAGAGCGGTAGATCCTACGAGCAGTACTTC. The complete variable domain, with remaining parts taken from reference TRBV11-2 and TRBJ2-7, reads EAGVAQSPRYKIIEKRQSVAFWCNPISGHATLYWYQQILGQGPKLLIQFQNNGVVDDSQLPKDRFSAERLKGVDSTLKIQPAKLEDSAVYLCASSAPESGRSYEQYFGPGTRLTVT.

This clone came up a few times. The CDR3 does not end in the conserved phenylalanine or tryptophan, so this is likely a read error. Because the CDR3's place on the DNA is in doubt, the DNA is left out and the CDR3 is given as listed by TCRdb. CDR3 sequence: CASSLSGGECEV. V is TRBV7-9 and J is TRBJ1-1. Germline V gene lookup returns CDR1 SEHNR and CDR2 FQNEAQ (reference sequence). The CDR3 sequence runs 12 residues, both termini included.

The V gene is TRBV30, the J gene TRBJ2-1; D is possibly TRBD1 or TRBD2 (5 bases each). Germline V CDR1 and CDR2: GTSNPN, SVGIG (reference sequence). The germline V and J ends were trimmed by 3 bases and 7 bases, with 19 bases remaining between them. The CDR3 has 15 residues. CDR3 in DNA: TGTGCCTGGAGGTTAGCGAGACAGACCTGGAATGAGCAGTTCTTC. Its translation is CAWRLARQTWNEQFF. The full variable domain, completed using reference TRBV30 and TRBJ2-1, is SQTIHQWPATLVQPVGSPLSLECTVEGTSNPNLYWYRQAAGRGLQLLFYSVGIGQISSEVPQNLSASRPQDRQFILSSKKLLLSDSGFYLCAWRLARQTWNEQFFGPGTRLTVL.

The J gene is TRBJ2-7, the V gene TRBV25-1, with D perhaps TRBD1 or TRBD2 (6 bases each). The CDR3 runs 17 residues. V dropped 8 bases and J dropped 5 bases, with 28 bases sitting between them. Germline values: CDR1 MGHDK, CDR2 SYGVNS. CDR3 sequence: CASSRSGGGEAWNEQYF. Written as DNA, the CDR3 is TGTGCCAGCTCCAGGTCCGGGGGCGGGGAGGCATGGAACGAGCAGTACTTC.

The gene calls are TRBV2 and TRBJ2-7, with 8 bases that match TRBD1. The CDR3 covers 14 residues. Germline loops: CDR1 SNHLY, CDR2 FYNNEI. J gave up 2 bases and V 6 bases, and 6 bases lay outside the gene matches. The CDR3 here is CASRRDRQTYEQYF. The CDR3 bases are TGTGCCAGCAGACGGGACAGGCAAACCTACGAGCAGTACTTC.

About this clone: This CDR3 is also generated by other DNA sequences in the sample. The CDR3 here is CASSLGGSYGYTF. The CDR3 region has the DNA TGCGCCAGCAGCTTGGGTGGGTCCTATGGCTACACCTTC. The rearrangement links TRBV5-1 to TRBJ1-2; no clear D. The V gene lost 0 bases and the J gene lost 4 bases, with 7 bases spanning the gap. Germline V CDR1 and CDR2: SGHRS, YFSETQ. This CDR3 contains 13 residues. Using reference TRBV5-1 and TRBJ1-2 for the parts outside the CDR3, the full variable domain is KAGVTQTPRYLIKTRGQQVTLSCSPISGHRSVSWYQQTPGQGLQFLFEYFSETQRNKGNFPGRFSGRQFSNSRSEMNVSTLELGDSALYLCASSLGGSYGYTFGSGTRLTVV.

V and J are TRBV7-2 and TRBJ2-7; TRBD2 matches at 11 bases. Germline values: CDR1 SGHTA, CDR2 FQGNSA. With V trimmed by 4 bases and J by 4 bases, 3 bases remained unmatched. This CDR3 region has 14 residues. The CDR3 DNA reads as TGTGCCAGCAGCTCCGGGACTAGCGGTTACGAGCAGTACTTC. As protein: CASSSGTSGYEQYF.

V gene TRBV7-9 combines with J gene TRBJ2-7, with a tentative D call TRBD2 (6 bases). V was cut by 4 bases and J by 7 bases, with 8 bases left in between. The CDR3 length is 11 residues. The germline CDR1 and CDR2 sequences are SEHNR and FQNEAQ (reference sequence). CDR3 bases: TGTGCCAGCAGCTGGGGGGTGGAGCAGTACTTC. It is translated as CASSWGVEQYF.

The V and J genes are TRBV28 and TRBJ1-2; D not resolved. V lost 7 bases and J lost 4, with 16 bases in between. In germline, CDR1 is MDHEN, CDR2 SYDVKM. The length of the CDR3 is 14 residues. CDR3 sequence (DNA): TGTGCCAGCACCGGGCGGCAGGCGCTCTATGGCTACACCTTC. It codes for CASTGRQALYGYTF.

The J gene is TRBJ2-3, the V gene TRBV10-3; D not resolved. V was trimmed by 2 bases and J by 4 bases, leaving 4 bases between them. Germline V gene data show CDR1 as ENHRY and CDR2 as SYGVKD. The CDR3 has 12 residues. The CDR3 protein is CAISEGSDTQYF. DNA for the CDR3: TGTGCCATCAGTGAGGGATCAGATACGCAGTATTTT.

V gene TRBV27 combines with J gene TRBJ1-2; TRBD1 aligns across 7 bases. The J segment lost 6 bases and the V segment lost 6 bases, leaving 10 bases of the junction unmatched. The CDR3 consists of 14 residues. The germline gives CDR1 MNHEY, CDR2 SMNVEV (reference sequence). CDR3 DNA: TGTGCCAGCAGCACCTTCGGTAGGGGGCATGGCTACACCTTC. Translated, it gives CASSTFGRGHGYTF.